This TCR beta chain was sequenced in a study of cytomegalovirus exposure and HLA in healthy donors. Study-level results: In a later analysis, HLA-associated beta chains showed higher expansion and lower generation probabilities than comparable chains. Across all donors, roughly uniform sequencing depth was an assumption of the presence/absence analyses. Some TCR beta chains (about 170 of them) were listed as cytomegalovirus-associated.

This clone was counted only a few times. Its antigen is as yet unknown. The PCR ran on 60 Vbeta and 13 Jbeta primers. Clones were sequenced by immunoSEQ multiplex PCR, and TCRdb holds only the in-frame ones, with some missing. This table has approximately 140,000 clones, 75% to 80% appearing once. Germline V gives CDR1 SGHNT, CDR2 YENEEA. The CDR3 contains 15 residues. Unmatched junction bases numbered 8, after V lost 1 base and J lost 6 bases. The gene calls are TRBV11-3 and TRBJ1-1; 7 bases line up with TRBD1. This TCR derives from a man younger than 35 in good health and CMV-seronegative. What was sequenced was PBMCs. The CDR3 DNA reads TGTGCCAGCAGCTTAGCTTCAGGGGGAGTGGCTGAAGCTTTCTTT. This encodes CASSLASGGVAEAFF.